A single T cell receptor (beta chain) is shown here with its context. The antigen this receptor binds is unknown. There are no base qualities to consult, and no much larger clone falls within one base. This sample was taken from a study of T cell responses to AZD1222 COVID-19 vaccine (TCRdb year 2021). For the study in its entirety: A total of more than 230 trial participants underwent TCR sequencing, of whom about 210 received two doses of AZD1222 and some 25 received two doses of the MenACWY control vaccine. Enrollment into the trials was organized by age into subgroups of 18-55, 56-69 and 70-plus years, and those subgroups contained around 150, 28 and 57 TCR-sequenced participants, respectively. Here is what the overall study found, with its caveats: Because no day 14 peak-response samples were available, the repertoires could be characterized only after the peak T cell response. Reportedly, almost half of the unique spike-specific TCRs recognized epitopes lying outside the regions that are mutated in the B.1.351 and B.1.1.7 variants. After two AZD1222 doses, spike-specific TCR breadth and depth were significantly higher than at day 0 and than in MenACWY recipients. Conclusions about previously exposed vaccinees are limited because only six or seven AZD1222 recipients were SARS-CoV-2 seropositive at baseline. Most participants were white British and females outnumbered males, and the authors suggested that clonal diversity may have been underestimated. In the small 56-69-year group, the increase in depth fell short of significance, most likely because of low power. The whole spike protein was spanned by vaccine-associated CD4 TCRs, and dominant responses were seen in regions 160-218 and 743-854.

The CDR3 regions of human TCRbeta chains were analyzed by immunosequencing. The original methods were these. TCRs in the repertoires were matched against a reference library of SARS-CoV-2-specific TCRs that had been generated with the MIRA antigen-specificity platform. Breadth was defined as the fraction of unique TCRs that were SARS-CoV-2-associated, and depth was defined as the fraction of total T cells that were SARS-CoV-2-associated. Using the MIRA data, every spike-specific TCR was mapped to the spike region that the TCR reacted to and assigned to either a CD4 or a CD8 class. Log10-transformed breadth and depth values were compared by one-way ANOVA with Sidak's multiple comparisons tests. What TCRdb holds here is the immuneACCESS table cut down to in-frame rearrangements. Part of the clones is not present; checked against another copy, under half of the missing clones reflect an unresolved V gene, and the others are unexplained. V, J and clone size are those of that table, while D and trimming were read from the DNA. This sample is represented by some 110,000 clones; around 89% of them were singletons. The leading ten clones occupy about 7.4% of the sample.

CDR1 and CDR2, per the germline V gene (reference sequence), are MNHEY and SMNVEV. Compared with germline, V lacks 5 bases and J lacks 2 bases; bases without a gene match: 1. The CDR3 covers 13 residues, taking in both the cysteine and the phenylalanine. Solely the CDR3 DNA is kept, with 39 bases framed from the first base. Sample time point, as interpreted from the label and publication: about 28 days (+/-7) after the second vaccine dose. Because spike-specific TCR depth and breadth did not differ between the two schedules, AZD1222 recipients who got a second dose at roughly 4 weeks were pooled with those who got a second dose at roughly 12 weeks. Vaccinee samples were obtained from the UK trials COV001 and COV002, which included a single-blind randomized controlled phase 2/3 trial of AZD1222 (ChAdOx1 nCoV-19) in healthy adults. For TCRbeta chain sequencing, PBMC samples were collected from trial participants at day 0 and at day 28 after the second dose.

This sequence uses TRBV27 and TRBJ1-2, and 8 junctional nucleotides match TRBD1. The receptor's source is an adult who received the AZD1222 COVID-19 vaccine. Specimen: peripheral blood, collected 28 days after the second AZD1222 dose. DNA sequence: TGTGCCAGCAGTCGGACAGGGAACTATGGCTACACCTTC. This encodes CASSRTGNYGYTF.